The 28 T cell receptor beta chains presented below share a single source sample, sequenced in a study of immune heterogeneity within non-small cell lung tumors. Template material for each sample was about 0.55 ug of bulk tumor genomic DNA. From each primary tumor, several far-apart biopsies were obtained during surgery. Each patient presented with untreated, newly diagnosed non-small cell lung cancer and received curative surgery. Multiplex PCR (32 V and 13 J primers) was used to amplify the TCR beta CDR3. From the multiplex PCR reads, TCRdb called clonotypes with MiXCR, one entry per CDR3 protein. The data hold 20,000 to 25,000 distinct CDR3 sequences, with less than 35% observed a single time. The source material was lung tumor tissue. These receptors were taken from a man aged 35-49 years with non-small cell lung cancer.

This clonotype came up many times. The V and J genes are TRBV30 and TRBJ2-7; no clear D. Germline values: CDR1 GTSNPN, CDR2 SVGIG (reference sequence). The CDR3 totals 12 residues. The ends were cut back, 2 bases at V and 9 bases at J, with 14 bases in the middle. The CDR3 coding sequence is TGTGCCTGGAGTCGTGAGACCTACCGGCAGTACTTC. Translation gives CAWSRETYRQYF.

A word on this clonotype: This may arise from a read error, as a much more abundant clone is one base away. The DNA of the CDR3 is TGTGCCGGCAGCATGAACCAAGGGTCACAATCACCCCTCCACTTT. Its protein is CAGSMNQGSQSPLHF. The genes are TRBV12-3 or TRBV12-4 and TRBJ1-6, with D uncertain. The CDR3 has 15 amino acids.

This clonotype was seen many times. The chain has TRBV6-1 and TRBJ2-7, with 7 bases that match TRBD2. Per germline, CDR1 MNHNS and CDR2 SASEGT. This CDR3 comprises 15 residues. Unmatched junction bases numbered 8, after V lost 5 bases and J lost 1 base. This CDR3 is CASSSPTSRSYEQYF. The DNA of the CDR3 is TGTGCCAGCAGTTCCCCGACTAGCAGGTCCTACGAGCAGTACTTC.

The sample holds a few counts of this clonotype. The V gene is TRBV7-9, the J gene TRBJ2-3; 9 nucleotides align to TRBD1. The CDR3 runs 14 residues. Germline values: CDR1 SEHNR, CDR2 FQNEAQ (reference sequence). J gave up 7 bases and V 4 bases, and 6 bases lay outside the gene matches. The CDR3 DNA is TGTGCCAGCAGCTCCGGGACAGGGAGCAATACGCAGTATTTT. The encoded protein is CASSSGTGSNTQYF.

Details on this clonotype: This may be a read error: a much more frequent sequence differs by one nucleotide. The rearrangement links TRBV6-1 to TRBJ2-1, with 12 bases lining up with TRBD2. The CDR3 totals 17 residues. Germline CDR1 MNHNS, CDR2 SASEGT. Trimming took 7 bases from V and 5 from J; bases not matched to a gene: 12. As DNA, the CDR3 is TGTGCCAGCACTATAAAACTAGCGGGAGGACTAAACAATGAGCAGTTCTTC. Translating it yields CASTIKLAGGLNNEQFF.

Many counts were recorded for this clonotype. The chain joins TRBV5-1 to TRBJ2-7, with 9 bases lining up with TRBD2. This CDR3 spans 14 amino acids. The ends lost 4 bases at V and 6 bases at J; junction bases unmatched: 8. The germline CDR1 and CDR2 sequences are SGHRS and YFSETQ. The CDR3 DNA sequence: TGCGCCAGCAGCCCCGGGACTAGCACGCCCGAGCAGTACTTC. Translation: CASSPGTSTPEQYF.

This clonotype has only a few counts. The rearrangement uses TRBV7-6 and TRBJ2-1, with TRBD1 as a possible D gene (5 bases). Germline CDR1 SGHVS, CDR2 FNYEAQ. V was cut by 1 base and J by 0 bases, with 10 bases left in between. The CDR3 runs 16 residues. CDR3 loop: CASSLGGGRSYNEQFF. The CDR3 DNA follows: TGTGCCAGCAGCTTAGGGGGCGGTCGCTCCTACAATGAGCAGTTCTTC.

This clonotype has a count of ten or more. In DNA form, the CDR3 reads TGTGCCAGCAGCGTAGAACTTACCTACACAGATACGCAGTATTTT. Amino acid sequence: CASSVELTYTDTQYF. The chain combines TRBV9 with TRBJ2-3, with no clear D. Germline CDR1 is SGDLS and CDR2 is YYNGEE. CDR3 size: 15 residues. V was shortened by 0 bases and J by 2 bases, with 10 bases between the two germline ends.

Remarks on this clonotype: It may be a read error: a sequence one base away is much more abundant. V is TRBV11-3 and J is TRBJ2-7; TRBD1 matches at 7 bases. The CDR3 sequence is 13 residues long. Looked up from germline, CDR1 is SGHNT and CDR2 is YENEEA. The V gene end was trimmed by 6 bases and the J gene end by 4 bases; junction bases not matched to a gene: 6. DNA for the CDR3: TGTGCCAGCAGTCCCGTCAGGGGGTACGAGCAGTACTTC. Amino acid sequence: CASSPVRGYEQYF.

To note about this clonotype: A much larger clone lies one base from this, so it may be a read error. The chain carries TRBV5-1 and TRBJ2-3; D gene uncertain. The CDR3 is 13 residues long. CDR1 and CDR2 from the germline V gene are SGHRS and YFSETQ. The CDR3 here is CASSSEPSDTHYF. As DNA, the CDR3 is TGCGCCAGCAGCTCGGAGCCCTCAGATACGCATTATTTT.

This clonotype appeared many times. V and J are TRBV15 and TRBJ2-1, with 8 nucleotides matching TRBD1. This CDR3 comprises 16 residues. The trim removed 6 bases at V and 7 bases at J, leaving 14 bases unmatched. CDR1 and CDR2 (germline): LNHNV, YYDKDF (reference sequence). The CDR3 sequence: CATSFPSGQGKNEQFF. Here the CDR3 DNA reads TGTGCCACCAGTTTTCCGTCAGGACAGGGTAAAAATGAGCAGTTCTTC.

About this clonotype: One base away lies a much larger clone, so this may be a sequencing read error. The V and J genes are TRBV20-1 and TRBJ1-5; 7 bases line up with TRBD1. The CDR3 length is 14 residues. Germline loops: CDR1 DFQATT, CDR2 SNEGSKA (reference sequence). Unmatched junction bases numbered 7, after V lost 4 bases and J lost 4 bases. The CDR3 spells CSATSGTENQPQHF. The CDR3 DNA reads as TGCAGTGCTACCTCCGGGACAGAGAATCAGCCCCAGCATTTT.

V and J are TRBV6-1 and TRBJ2-4; 7 bases fit TRBD1. This CDR3 contains 14 residues. Germline CDR1 MNHNS, CDR2 SASEGT. With 2 bases clipped from V and 4 bases from J, the junction kept 2 bases outside the gene matches. The CDR3 loop reads CASSEPGGKNIQYF. The DNA for the CDR3 is TGTGCCAGCAGTGAACCAGGGGGAAAAAACATTCAGTACTTC.

This clonotype has more than one count but fewer than ten. This chain joins TRBV6-4 and TRBJ2-3, with 7 bases matching TRBD1. V dropped 6 bases and J dropped 2; count of bases not matched to a gene: 5. Germline CDR1 is MRHNA and CDR2 is SNTAGT. The CDR3 length is 14 residues. This CDR3 is CASSNRGSTDTQYF. The CDR3 coding sequence is TGTGCCAGCAGCAACAGGGGCTCCACAGATACGCAGTATTTT.

This clonotype occurred many times. This chain uses TRBV27 with TRBJ1-2; D possibly corresponds to TRBD1 (6 bases). The CDR3 has 14 residues. The V gene lost 7 bases and the J gene lost 7 bases, with 19 bases spanning the gap. The germline V gene encodes CDR1 MNHEY and CDR2 SMNVEV (reference sequence). The CDR3 spells CASTLTGAGGGYTF. CDR3 bases: TGTGCCAGCACTTTGACGGGGGCGGGTGGTGGCTACACCTTC.

V usage is TRBV14 and J usage is TRBJ1-1; tentative D call: TRBD1 (5 bases). The CDR3 contains 18 residues. V lost 4 bases and J 0 bases, leaving 21 bases between the germline ends. Per germline, CDR1 SGHDN and CDR2 FVKESK. CDR3 amino acids: CASSPVRTRSDMNTEAFF. DNA of the CDR3: TGTGCCAGCAGCCCCGTCAGGACACGCAGCGACATGAACACTGAAGCTTTCTTT.

This chain uses TRBV6-1 with TRBJ1-1; D might be TRBD1 (6 bases). The CDR3 runs 10 residues. The V gene's germline CDR1 is MNHNS and CDR2 SASEGT. CDR3 DNA sequence: TGTGCAGCCGGGGGGGCGGCCGCTTTCTTT. Protein product: CAAGGAAAFF.

J is TRBJ1-5 and V is TRBV20-1; tentative D call: TRBD1 (5 bases). The V end lost 0 bases, the J end lost 6 bases, and 15 bases lay between the germline ends. Germline loops: CDR1 DFQATT, CDR2 SNEGSKA (reference sequence). The CDR3 length is 15 residues. The CDR3 loop is CSARDAGESIQPQHF. The CDR3 DNA sequence: TGCAGTGCTAGAGATGCGGGGGAGTCGATTCAGCCCCAGCATTTT.

This clonotype was recorded many times. This chain uses TRBV5-1 with TRBJ1-5, with 7 bases that match TRBD1. Germline V CDR1 and CDR2: SGHRS, YFSETQ. With 4 bases clipped from V and 3 bases from J, the junction kept 7 bases outside the gene matches. The CDR3 totals 15 residues. CDR3 in amino acids: CASSPRGQDNQPQHF. The CDR3 bases are TGCGCCAGCAGCCCTCGCGGACAGGACAATCAGCCCCAGCATTTT.

In this sample, this clonotype turned up a few times. The V gene is TRBV7-2, the J gene TRBJ1-5; tentatively, D is TRBD1 (6 bases). The length of the CDR3 is 15 residues. Looked up from germline, CDR1 is SGHTA and CDR2 is FQGNSA. Trimming shortened V by 2 bases and J by 4 bases, and 12 bases separated the two germline ends. CDR3 region: CASSLTGTNNQPQHF. CDR3 sequence (DNA): TGTGCCAGCAGCTTAACCGGGACAAATAATCAGCCCCAGCATTTT.

This clonotype was detected many times. This CDR3 is CASSEWTGMNTEAFF. In DNA, the CDR3 is TGTGCCAGCAGCGAATGGACAGGGATGAACACTGAAGCTTTCTTT. This chain joins TRBV9 and TRBJ1-1, with 8 bases fitting TRBD1. Germline V lookup: CDR1 SGDLS, CDR2 YYNGEE. Losses at the gene ends were 3 bases for V and 0 bases for J; bases not matched to a gene: 4. The CDR3 is 15 residues long.

The chain is built from TRBV5-1 and TRBJ1-5, with a tentative D call TRBD1 (5 bases). The germline V gene has CDR1 SGHRS and CDR2 YFSETQ. V dropped 4 bases and J dropped 3 bases, with 11 bases sitting between them. The CDR3 extends over 14 amino acids. CDR3 residues: CASSVDSHNQPQHF. The CDR3 nucleotides are TGCGCCAGCAGCGTCGACAGTCACAATCAGCCCCAGCATTTT.

This clonotype was observed a few times. V gene TRBV10-2 combines with J gene TRBJ1-2, with D perhaps matching TRBD1 (5 bases). This CDR3 has 15 residues. V was shortened by 0 bases and J by 0 bases, with 8 bases between the two germline ends. Germline V gene sequence: CDR1 WSHSY, CDR2 SAAADI. CDR3 protein: CASSESTATNYGYTF. The CDR3 nucleotides are TGCGCCAGCAGTGAGTCGACAGCAACTAACTATGGCTACACCTTC.

This clonotype has a count of ten or more. The chain is built from TRBV11-1 and TRBJ2-7; D uncertain. Between the trimmed V and J ends, which lost 5 bases and 2 bases, there was a span of 4 bases. CDR3 size: 11 residues. Germline CDR1 SGHAT, CDR2 FQDESV (reference sequence). The CDR3 nucleotides are TGTGCCAGCAGCACCACCTACGAGCAGTACTTC. It encodes CASSTTYEQYF.

This clonotype showed up many times. This chain links TRBV2 with TRBJ2-7, with unresolved D. The germline V gene encodes CDR1 SNHLY and CDR2 FYNNEI. The CDR3 extends over 12 amino acids. Trimming took 4 bases from V and 0 from J, leaving 4 bases between them. The CDR3, as DNA: TGTGCCAGCAGTGGGGGCTCCTACGAGCAGTACTTC. Its protein product is CASSGGSYEQYF.

The chain uses TRBV12-5 and TRBJ2-1, with 10 bases fitting TRBD2. The CDR3 consists of 14 residues. The trim removed 2 bases at V and 9 bases at J, leaving 4 bases unmatched. CDR1 and CDR2 (germline): LGHNT, FRNRAP. DNA of the CDR3: TGTGCTAGTGGTTTGAGCGGGAGGGCCAGTGAGCAGTTCTTC. Encoded protein: CASGLSGRASEQFF.

This clonotype was seen a handful of times. The V and J genes are TRBV12-3 or TRBV12-4 and TRBJ2-1; 7 nucleotides line up with TRBD2. J was trimmed by 5 bases and V by 2 bases; bases with no gene match: 12. This CDR3 is 17 amino acids long. CDR3 DNA: TGTGCCAGCAGTTTAAAGGTTAGGGGACTAACCCACAATGAGCAGTTCTTC. Translating gives CASSLKVRGLTHNEQFF.

By share, this clonotype ranks as medium-sized (0.01 to 0.1%). The chain recombines TRBV5-1 with TRBJ1-6; D is unclear. The CDR3 is 13 amino acids. In germline, CDR1 is SGHRS, CDR2 YFSETQ. Trimming removed 5 bases from V and 7 bases from J, with 10 bases in between. CDR3 protein: CASRVSGNSPLHF. CDR3 DNA: TGCGCCAGCAGGGTTTCGGGGAATTCACCCCTCCACTTT.